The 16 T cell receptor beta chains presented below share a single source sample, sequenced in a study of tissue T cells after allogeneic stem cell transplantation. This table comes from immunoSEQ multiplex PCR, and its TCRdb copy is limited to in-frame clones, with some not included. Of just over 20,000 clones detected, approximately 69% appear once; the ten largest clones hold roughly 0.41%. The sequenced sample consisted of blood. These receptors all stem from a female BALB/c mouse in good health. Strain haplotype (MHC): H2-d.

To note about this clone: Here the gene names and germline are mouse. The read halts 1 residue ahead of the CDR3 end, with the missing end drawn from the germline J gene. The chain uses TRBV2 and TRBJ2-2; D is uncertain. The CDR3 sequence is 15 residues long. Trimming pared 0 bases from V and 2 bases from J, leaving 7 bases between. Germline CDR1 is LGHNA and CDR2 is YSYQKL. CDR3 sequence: CASSQDSGNTGQLYF. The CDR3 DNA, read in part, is TGTGCCAGCAGCCAAGATTCGGGGAACACCGGGCAGCTCTAC.

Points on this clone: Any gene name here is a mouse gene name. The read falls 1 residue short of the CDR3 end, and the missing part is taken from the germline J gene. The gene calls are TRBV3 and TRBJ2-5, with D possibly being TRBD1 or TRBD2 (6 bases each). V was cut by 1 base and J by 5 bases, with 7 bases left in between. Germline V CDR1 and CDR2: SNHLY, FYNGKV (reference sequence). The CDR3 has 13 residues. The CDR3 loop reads CASSLGGLDTQYF. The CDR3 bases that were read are TGTGCCAGCAGCTTAGGGGGGCTAGACACCCAGTAC.

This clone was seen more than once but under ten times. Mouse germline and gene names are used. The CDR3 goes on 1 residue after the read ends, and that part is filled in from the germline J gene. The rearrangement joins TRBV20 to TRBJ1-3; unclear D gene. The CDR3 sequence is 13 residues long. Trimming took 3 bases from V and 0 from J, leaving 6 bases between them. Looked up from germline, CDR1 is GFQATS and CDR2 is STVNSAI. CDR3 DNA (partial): TGTGGTGCTAGAAGCACTTCTGGAAATACGCTCTAT. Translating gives CGARSTSGNTLY. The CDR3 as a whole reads CGARSTSGNTLYF.

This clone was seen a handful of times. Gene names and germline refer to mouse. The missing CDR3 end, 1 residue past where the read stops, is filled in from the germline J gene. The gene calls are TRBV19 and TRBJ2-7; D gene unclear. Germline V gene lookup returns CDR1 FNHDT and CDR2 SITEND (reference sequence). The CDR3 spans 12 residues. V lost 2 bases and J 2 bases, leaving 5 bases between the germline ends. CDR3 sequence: CASSMGAYEQYF. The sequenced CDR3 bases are TGTGCCAGCAGTATGGGAGCCTATGAACAGTAC.

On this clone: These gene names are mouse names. CDR3 in amino acids: CTCSAADSPLYF. CDR3 DNA (partial): TGCACCTGCAGTGCAGCGGATTCGCCCCTCTAC. The rearrangement links TRBV1 to TRBJ1-6; D ambiguous. Coverage ceases 1 residue before the CDR3 finishes, and the germline J gene fills in the end. TRBJ1-6 is identified as an open reading frame with a role that is uncertain. Germline V gene lookup returns CDR1 NSQYPW and CDR2 LRSPGD (reference sequence). The V and J ends lost 1 base and 8 bases respectively, with 3 bases between them. There are 12 residues in the CDR3.

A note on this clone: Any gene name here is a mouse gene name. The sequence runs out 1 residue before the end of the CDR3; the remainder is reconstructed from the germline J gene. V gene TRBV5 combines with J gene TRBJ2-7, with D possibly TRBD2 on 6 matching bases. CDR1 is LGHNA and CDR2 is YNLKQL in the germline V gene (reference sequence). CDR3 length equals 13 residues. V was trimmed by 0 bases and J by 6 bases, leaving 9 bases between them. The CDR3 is CASSQDMGVEQYF. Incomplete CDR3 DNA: TGTGCCAGCAGCCAAGATATGGGGGTTGAACAGTAC.

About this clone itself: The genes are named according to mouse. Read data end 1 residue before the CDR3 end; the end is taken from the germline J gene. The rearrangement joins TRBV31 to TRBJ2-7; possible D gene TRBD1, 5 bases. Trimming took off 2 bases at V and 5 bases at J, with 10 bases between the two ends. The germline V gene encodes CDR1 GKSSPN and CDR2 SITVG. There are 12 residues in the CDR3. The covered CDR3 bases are TGTGCCTGGAGTGGGAAAGGGGATGAACAGTAC. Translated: CAWSGKGDEQY. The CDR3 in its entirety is CAWSGKGDEQYF.

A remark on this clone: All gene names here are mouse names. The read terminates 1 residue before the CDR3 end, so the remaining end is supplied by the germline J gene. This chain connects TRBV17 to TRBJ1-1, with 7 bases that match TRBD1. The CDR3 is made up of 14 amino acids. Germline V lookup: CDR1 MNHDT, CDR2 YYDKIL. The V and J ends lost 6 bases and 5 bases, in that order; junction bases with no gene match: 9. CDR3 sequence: CASSTPGQMTEVFF. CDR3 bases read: TGTGCTAGCAGCACTCCGGGACAGATGACAGAAGTCTTC.

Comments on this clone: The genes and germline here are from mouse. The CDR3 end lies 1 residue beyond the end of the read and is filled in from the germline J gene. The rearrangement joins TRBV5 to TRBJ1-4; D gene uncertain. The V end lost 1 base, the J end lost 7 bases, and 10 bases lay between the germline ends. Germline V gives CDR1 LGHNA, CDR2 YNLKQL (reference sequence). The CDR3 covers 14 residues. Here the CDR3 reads CASSQGSPPERLFF. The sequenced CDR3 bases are TGTGCCAGCAGCCAAGGCAGTCCCCCCGAAAGATTATTT.

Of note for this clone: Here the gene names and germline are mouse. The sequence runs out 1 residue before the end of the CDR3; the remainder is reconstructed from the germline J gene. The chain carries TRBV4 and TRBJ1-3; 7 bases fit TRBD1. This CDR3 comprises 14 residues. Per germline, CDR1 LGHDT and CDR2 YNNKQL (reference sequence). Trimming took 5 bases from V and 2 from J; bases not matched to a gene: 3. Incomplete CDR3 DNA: TGTGCCAGCAGCCCAGACAGGGCTGGAAATACGCTCTAT. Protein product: CASSPDRAGNTLY. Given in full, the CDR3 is CASSPDRAGNTLYF.

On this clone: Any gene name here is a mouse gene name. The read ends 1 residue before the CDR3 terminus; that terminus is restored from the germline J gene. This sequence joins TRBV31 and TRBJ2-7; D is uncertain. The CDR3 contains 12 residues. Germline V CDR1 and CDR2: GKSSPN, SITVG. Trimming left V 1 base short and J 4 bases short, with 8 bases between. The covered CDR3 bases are TGTGCCTGGAGTCAAAGACAATATGAACAGTAC. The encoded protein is CAWSQRQYEQY. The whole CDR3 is CAWSQRQYEQYF.

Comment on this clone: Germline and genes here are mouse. The part of the CDR3 DNA that was read is TGTGCCAGCAGACTGGGGGGTGCAGAAACGCTGTAT. Translation gives CASRLGGAETLY. The full CDR3 reads CASRLGGAETLYF. The gene calls are TRBV19 and TRBJ2-3; 8 positions agree with TRBD2. The CDR3 end falls 1 residue outside the read, so it is completed with the germline J gene. The CDR3 is made up of 13 amino acids. Germline CDR1 FNHDT, CDR2 SITEND (reference sequence). V was pared by 5 bases and J by 1 base, with 0 bases of the junction left unmatched.

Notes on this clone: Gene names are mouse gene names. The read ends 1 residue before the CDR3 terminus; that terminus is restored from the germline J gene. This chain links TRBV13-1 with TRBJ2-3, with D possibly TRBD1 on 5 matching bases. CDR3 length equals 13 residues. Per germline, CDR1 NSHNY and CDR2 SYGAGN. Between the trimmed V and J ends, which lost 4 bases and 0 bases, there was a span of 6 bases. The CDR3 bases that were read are TGTGCCAGCAGTAAGGGGAGTGCAGAAACGCTGTAT. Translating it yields CASSKGSAETLY. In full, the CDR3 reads CASSKGSAETLYF.

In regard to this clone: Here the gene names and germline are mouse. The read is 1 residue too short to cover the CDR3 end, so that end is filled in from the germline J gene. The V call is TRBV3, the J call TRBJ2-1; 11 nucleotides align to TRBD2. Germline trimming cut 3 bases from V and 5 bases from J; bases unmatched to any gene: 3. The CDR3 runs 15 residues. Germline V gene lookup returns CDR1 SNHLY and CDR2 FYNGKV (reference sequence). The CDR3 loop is CASSLDWGEDAEQFF. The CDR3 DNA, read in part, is TGTGCCAGCAGCTTGGACTGGGGGGAGGATGCTGAGCAGTTC.

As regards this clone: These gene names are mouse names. CDR3 amino acids: CASSQEERVYAEQFF. Partial CDR3 DNA: TGTGCCAGCAGCCAAGAAGAGAGGGTCTATGCTGAGCAGTTC. V is TRBV2 and J is TRBJ2-1; D gene ambiguous. The CDR3 goes on 1 residue after the read ends, and that part is filled in from the germline J gene. This CDR3 is built from 15 residues. Trimming removed 0 bases from V and 3 bases from J, with 9 bases in between. CDR1 is LGHNA and CDR2 is YSYQKL in the germline V gene.

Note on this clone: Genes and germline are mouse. CDR3 sequence reads: CTCSAVSGTAYNSPLYF. Incomplete CDR3 DNA: TGCACCTGCAGTGCGGTCTCCGGGACAGCTTATAATTCGCCCCTCTAC. The chain is built from TRBV1 and TRBJ1-6; 7 bases align to TRBD1. The read stops 1 residue short of the end of the CDR3; the missing end is completed from the germline J gene. TRBJ1-6 has ORF status, its function being uncertain. The germline V gene has CDR1 NSQYPW and CDR2 LRSPGD (reference sequence). This CDR3 has 17 residues. Trimming removed 3 bases from V and 4 bases from J; junction bases left unmatched: 9.